The 6 T cell receptor beta chains below were found in one sample sequenced in a study of blood T cell repertoires in COVID-19. The table came from immunoSEQ multiplex PCR; TCRdb's copy has only in-frame clones and leaves some out. Here the sample spans about 240,000 clones, around 90% being singletons. Sequencing input: PBMCs or T cells enriched from blood (not recorded which). These receptors came from a woman in her 30s with acute COVID-19.

The chain links TRBV12-3 or TRBV12-4 to TRBJ1-5; D is unresolved. There are 13 residues in the CDR3. V was cut by 3 bases and J by 7 bases, with 10 bases left in between. The CDR3, as DNA: TGTGCCAGCAGTTTTTTAAAGAGGCAGCCCCAGCATTTT. Translation gives CASSFLKRQPQHF.

This chain connects TRBV4-1 to TRBJ2-7; D gene ambiguous. Between the trimmed V and J ends, which lost 3 bases and 3 bases, there was a span of 24 bases. Germline loops: CDR1 MGHRA, CDR2 YSYEKL. The CDR3 runs to 18 residues. The CDR3, as DNA: TGCGCCAGCAGCCAGGATCGTAGATCCCAAGTCAGGAACTACGAGCAGTACTTC. Its protein is CASSQDRRSQVRNYEQYF.

The chain is built from TRBV6-5 and TRBJ1-4; no firm D call. The CDR3 is made up of 12 amino acids. V dropped 8 bases and J dropped 5 bases, with 9 bases sitting between them. Germline CDR1 reads MNHEY; CDR2 reads SVGAGI. CDR3 sequence reads: CASATENEKLFF. CDR3 in DNA: TGTGCCAGCGCAACGGAGAATGAAAAACTGTTTTTT.

The CDR3 is CASSYPRTSGGRSDTQYF. In DNA, the CDR3 is TGTGCCAGCAGTTACCCCCGAACTAGCGGGGGCCGTTCAGATACGCAGTATTTT. J is TRBJ2-3 and V is TRBV6-2 or TRBV6-3, with 11 nucleotides matching TRBD2. CDR3 length: 18 amino acids. Germline V gene sequence: CDR1 MNHEY, CDR2 SVGEGT. Germline trimming cut 2 bases from V and 4 bases from J; bases unmatched to any gene: 11.

J is TRBJ2-1 and V is TRBV18; TRBD1 matches 10 bases. The germline gives CDR1 KGHSH, CDR2 LQKENI. This CDR3 comprises 17 residues. The V and J ends lost 6 bases and 2 bases, in that order; junction bases with no gene match: 10. The CDR3 reads CASSKPGTGAPYNEQFF. The CDR3 DNA reads as TGTGCCAGCTCGAAACCCGGGACAGGGGCGCCCTACAATGAGCAGTTCTTC.

V gene TRBV5-1 combines with J gene TRBJ2-1; TRBD2 aligns across 14 bases. This CDR3 is 14 amino acids long. After removal of 7 bases from V and 5 bases from J, the junction contained 2 bases not matched to a gene. From germline, CDR1 is SGHRS and CDR2 YFSETQ. The CDR3 loop reads CASRGLAGDNEQFF. The CDR3 DNA reads as TGCGCCAGCCGGGGACTAGCGGGGGACAATGAGCAGTTCTTC.